In its sample, the clone carrying this T cell receptor (beta chain) was seen a few times. This sample was taken from a study of blood T cell repertoires in COVID-19. Study summary: Sites in the United States, Italy and Spain provided acute and convalescent COVID-19 samples. Sources were T cells, B-cell-depleted T cells, or PBMCs; the material itself was cDNA or gDNA.

Germline CDR1 reads MGHRA; CDR2 reads YSYEKL. CDR3 length: 15 amino acids. The germline V and J ends were trimmed by 4 bases and 7 bases, with 17 bases remaining between them. Methods used by the authors: Cell counts per sample came from amplifying reference gene primers. The method was immunoSEQ multiplex PCR; TCRdb's version includes in-frame clones alone and lacks a portion of them. The V and J calls and clone size were taken over from that table, and D and trimming were inferred from the DNA. The sample carries 130,000 to 150,000 clones, 85% to 90% recorded once. The V call is TRBV4-1, the J call TRBJ2-4, with D perhaps matching TRBD1 (6 bases). Sequenced input: peripheral blood. This receptor was obtained from a woman in her forties or fifties with active or convalescent COVID-19. CDR3 DNA sequence: TGCGCCAGCAGCCGACTGACAGACACAGGGAACATTCAGTACTTC. Its translation: CASSRLTDTGNIQYF.